These 21 T cell receptor beta chains share one sample of origin, sequenced in a study of pediatric ulcerative colitis. Here immunoSEQ multiplex PCR was the method, and the copy in TCRdb shows in-frame clones only, minus some. In the table there are 60,000 to 75,000 clones, about three quarters of which are singletons. The material sequenced was blood. The receptors here all came from a boy between 10 and 17 years old with moderate ulcerative colitis.

The chain joins TRBV5-1 to TRBJ2-4, with D perhaps TRBD2 (6 bases). This CDR3 comprises 14 residues. V dropped 4 bases and J dropped 6 bases, with 14 bases sitting between them. In germline, CDR1 is SGHRS, CDR2 YFSETQ. CDR3 region: CASSPGTRLNIQYF. Written as DNA, the CDR3 is TGCGCCAGCAGCCCCGGGACTCGCTTAAACATTCAGTACTTC.

The V gene is TRBV7-2, the J gene TRBJ2-1; D is unclear. The CDR3 totals 10 residues. The V gene's germline CDR1 is SGHTA and CDR2 FQGNSA. With 8 bases removed from V and 5 bases from J, the gap between germline ends came to 4 bases. The CDR3 region is CASEDNEQFF. CDR3 nucleotides: TGTGCCAGCGAGGACAATGAGCAGTTCTTC.

The chain combines TRBV30 with TRBJ1-1, with 7 bases lining up with TRBD1. Germline CDR1 GTSNPN, CDR2 SVGIG (reference sequence). CDR3 length equals 14 residues. Losses at the gene ends were 1 base for V and 7 bases for J; bases not matched to a gene: 9. The CDR3 DNA reads TGTGCCTGGAGTGGCCACAGGGGTCTTAATGAAGCTTTCTTT. It encodes CAWSGHRGLNEAFF.

This clone was counted a few times. The chain has TRBV18 and TRBJ1-2; D gene unclear. This CDR3 spans 15 amino acids. Trimming pared 6 bases from V and 4 bases from J, leaving 18 bases between. Germline CDR1 is KGHSH and CDR2 is LQKENI. The CDR3 reads CASSPSSLEVYGYTF. DNA of the CDR3: TGTGCCAGCTCTCCCTCGTCCTTGGAGGTCTATGGCTACACCTTC.

The chain couples TRBV7-2 to TRBJ2-4; maybe TRBD2 (5 bases). Per the germline V gene, CDR1 is SGHTA and CDR2 is FQGNSA. The CDR3 has 15 amino acids. Deletions cut 3 bases from V and 4 bases from J, with 13 bases between. The CDR3 region is CASSFTEAVKNIQYF. CDR3 DNA sequence: TGTGCCAGCAGCTTTACGGAAGCGGTGAAAAACATTCAGTACTTC.

The table lists this clone with a few counts. The rearrangement joins TRBV7-3 to TRBJ2-5, with D possibly being TRBD2 (6 bases). The ends were cut back, 5 bases at V and 9 bases at J, with 13 bases in the middle. Germline values: CDR1 SGHTA, CDR2 FQGTGA. CDR3 length equals 12 residues. In nucleotides, the CDR3 is TGTGCCAGCAGCGCATTCGGAGGGGCCCAGTACTTC. Protein product: CASSAFGGAQYF.

The chain is built from TRBV19 and TRBJ1-5; TRBD1 agrees at 12 bases. V trimming: 3 bases; J trimming: 7 bases; junction bases outside the gene matches: 1. The CDR3 is 14 amino acids. Germline CDR1 LNHDA, CDR2 SQIVND (reference sequence). The CDR3 here is CASSIGTGGQPQHF. For the CDR3, the DNA is TGTGCCAGTAGTATTGGGACAGGGGGCCAGCCCCAGCATTTT. The variable domain in full, completed from reference TRBV19 and TRBJ1-5, reads DGGITQSPKYLFRKEGQNVTLSCEQNLNHDAMYWYRQDPGQGLRLIYYSQIVNDFQKGDIAEGYSVSREKKESFPLTVTSAQKNPTAFYLCASSIGTGGQPQHFGDGTRLSIL.

This clone was observed a few times. The chain links TRBV5-4 to TRBJ1-6, with 7 bases matching TRBD1. With V trimmed by 1 base and J by 5 bases, 3 bases remained unmatched. The CDR3 loop spans 15 amino acids. Germline V CDR1 and CDR2: SGHNT, YYREEE (reference sequence). CDR3 DNA: TGTGCCAGCAGCTTGAGGCAGGGGGATAATTCACCCCTCCACTTT. This gives the protein CASSLRQGDNSPLHF.

This sequence joins TRBV27 and TRBJ1-5, with D uncertain. The CDR3 is 15 amino acids. The V end was cut by 3 bases, the J end by 3 bases, with 12 bases between. Germline lookup yields CDR1 MNHEY and CDR2 SMNVEV (reference sequence). CDR3 bases: TGTGCCAGCAGTTTGACAAATCTTGTCAATCAGCCCCAGCATTTT. Protein product: CASSLTNLVNQPQHF.

The chain links TRBV13 to TRBJ2-5; 8 bases fit TRBD1. With V trimmed by 1 base and J by 4 bases, 8 bases remained unmatched. This CDR3 comprises 16 residues. Germline CDR1 PRHDT, CDR2 FYEKMQ (reference sequence). CDR3 region: CASSLEGQGFGETQYF. The DNA for the CDR3 is TGTGCCAGCAGCTTAGAAGGACAGGGTTTTGGAGAGACCCAGTACTTC. Filled out from reference TRBV13 and TRBJ2-5, the complete variable domain reads AAGVIQSPRHLIKEKRETATLKCYPIPRHDTVYWYQQGPGQDPQFLISFYEKMQSDKGSIPDRFSAQQFSDYHSELNMSSLELGDSALYFCASSLEGQGFGETQYFGPGTRLLVL.

V and J are TRBV7-6 and TRBJ1-1; D gene unclear. The germline V gene has CDR1 SGHVS and CDR2 FNYEAQ. V lost 6 bases and J lost 0, with 14 bases in between. This CDR3 region has 15 residues. As DNA, the CDR3 is TGTGCCAGCAGGTCTTTAGTTGGATTGAACACTGAAGCTTTCTTT. It is translated as CASRSLVGLNTEAFF.

The chain links TRBV13 to TRBJ2-1, with 12 bases that match TRBD2. CDR1 PRHDT and CDR2 FYEKMQ come from the germline V gene (reference sequence). The CDR3 sequence is 15 residues long. The junction had 2 bases not matched to a gene; V was cut back by 2 bases and J by 6 bases. In nucleotides, the CDR3 is TGTGCCAGCAGCTTAACTAGCGGGGGGTTCAATGAGCAGTTCTTC. Protein: CASSLTSGGFNEQFF. Looking up the rest from reference TRBV13 and TRBJ2-1 gives the full variable domain: AAGVIQSPRHLIKEKRETATLKCYPIPRHDTVYWYQQGPGQDPQFLISFYEKMQSDKGSIPDRFSAQQFSDYHSELNMSSLELGDSALYFCASSLTSGGFNEQFFGPGTRLTVL.

This rearrangement joins TRBV5-5 to TRBJ1-1; D is ambiguous. Trimming stripped 5 bases from V and 1 base from J, with 12 bases between. Germline loops: CDR1 SGHKS, CDR2 YYEKEE (reference sequence). The CDR3 contains 14 residues. The CDR3 loop reads CASRLDFGNTEAFF. The CDR3, as DNA: TGTGCCAGCAGACTTGATTTTGGGAACACTGAAGCTTTCTTT.

The chain couples TRBV4-2 to TRBJ1-5; D is unresolved. V was shortened by 4 bases and J by 7 bases, with 8 bases between the two germline ends. The CDR3 runs 12 residues. The germline CDR1 and CDR2 sequences are LGHNA and YNFKEQ. CDR3 nucleotides: TGTGCCAGCAGCCTCGGAGGGCAGCCCCAGCATTTT. It specifies CASSLGGQPQHF.

This rearrangement joins TRBV29-1 to TRBJ1-1; D is possibly TRBD1 (5 bases). Germline V gives CDR1 SQVTM, CDR2 ANQGSEA. CDR3 length: 14 residues. V lost 6 bases to trimming and J lost 0 bases, with 14 bases between them. CDR3 in amino acids: CSVLGDGMNTEAFF. The CDR3 bases are TGCAGCGTCCTGGGGGACGGGATGAACACTGAAGCTTTCTTT.

The chain uses TRBV6-4 and TRBJ2-1; 8 bases fit TRBD1. CDR3 length: 13 amino acids. V gave up 6 bases and J gave up 5 bases; unmatched junction bases: 3. Germline values: CDR1 MRHNA, CDR2 SNTAGT. The CDR3: CASSQGADNEQFF. CDR3 bases: TGTGCCAGCAGCCAGGGGGCGGACAATGAGCAGTTCTTC.

The chain is built from TRBV28 and TRBJ2-7; D call uncertain. Per the germline V gene, CDR1 is MDHEN and CDR2 is SYDVKM. Trimming took 6 bases from V and 5 from J, leaving 11 bases between them. This CDR3 comprises 12 residues. This CDR3 is CASSRSTDEQYF. DNA of the CDR3: TGTGCCAGCAGCCGCTCCACGGACGAGCAGTACTTC. The complete variable domain, with remaining parts taken from reference TRBV28 and TRBJ2-7, reads DVKVTQSSRYLVKRTGEKVFLECVQDMDHENMFWYRQDPGLGLRLIYFSYDVKMKEKGDIPEGYSVSREKKERFSLILESASTNQTSMYLCASSRSTDEQYFGPGTRLTVT.

The chain joins TRBV5-4 to TRBJ2-7, with 7 positions matching TRBD1. This CDR3 has 15 amino acids. Germline-derived CDR1 and CDR2 are SGHNT and YYREEE (reference sequence). J was trimmed by 3 bases and V by 4 bases; bases with no gene match: 10. The CDR3 DNA reads as TGTGCCAGCAGCCCCGACAGGGCACGTAGCTACGAGCAGTACTTC. This gives the protein CASSPDRARSYEQYF.

This clone turned up a few times. The V gene is TRBV7-9, the J gene TRBJ1-2; 7 bases fit TRBD1. Germline CDR1 reads SEHNR; CDR2 reads FQNEAQ (reference sequence). Trimming took 2 bases from V and 3 from J; bases not matched to a gene: 3. CDR3 length equals 14 residues. In nucleotides, the CDR3 is TGTGCCAGCAGCTTAAGTCAGGGGGACTATGGCTACACCTTC. Translating gives CASSLSQGDYGYTF.

V gene TRBV6-1 combines with J gene TRBJ1-4; possible D gene TRBD1, 5 bases. From germline, CDR1 is MNHNS and CDR2 SASEGT. With 5 bases removed from V and 0 bases from J, the gap between germline ends came to 10 bases. This CDR3 spans 15 amino acids. The CDR3 region is CASSRQWATNEKLFF. DNA of the CDR3: TGTGCCAGCAGTCGACAGTGGGCAACTAATGAAAAACTGTTTTTT.

The chain links TRBV7-9 to TRBJ1-2; TRBD1 is a possible D gene (5 bases). V gave up 6 bases and J gave up 3 bases, with 14 bases separating them. Looked up from germline, CDR1 is SEHNR and CDR2 is FQNEAQ (reference sequence). The CDR3 is 14 residues long. CDR3 protein: CASRGRTADYGYTF. In DNA, the CDR3 is TGTGCCAGCAGGGGACGGACGGCGGACTATGGCTACACCTTC.